What follows are 5 T cell receptor beta chains derived from one specimen sequenced in a study of STAT5B mutations in CD4+ large granular lymphocyte leukemia. The table came from immunoSEQ multiplex PCR; TCRdb's copy has only in-frame clones and leaves some out. The repertoire consists of around 50,000 clones, with 84% occurring once and the leading ten covering about 0.33%. Sequenced: CD4+ T cells from blood buffy coats. The receptors come from a human donor in good health.

This chain joins TRBV5-6 and TRBJ2-3; 8 bases line up with TRBD2. The CDR3 sequence is 14 residues long. V shed 4 bases and J 1 base; nucleotides not matched to a gene: 2. Germline CDR1 SGHDT, CDR2 YYEEEE. CDR3: CASSRAGGTDTQYF. The CDR3 DNA reads TGTGCCAGCAGCCGAGCGGGGGGCACAGATACGCAGTATTTT.

The rearrangement uses TRBV18 and TRBJ2-3; D gene ambiguous. Germline V CDR1 and CDR2: KGHSH, LQKENI. The CDR3 consists of 18 residues. V was pared by 1 base and J by 0 bases, with 17 bases between. CDR3 in DNA: TGTGCCAGCTCACCACTAATATTGGCAGGAACTAGCACAGATACGCAGTATTTT. This sequence encodes CASSPLILAGTSTDTQYF.

V gene TRBV11-2 combines with J gene TRBJ2-5; tentatively, D is TRBD2 (6 bases). Trimming left V 10 bases short and J 7 bases short, with 19 bases between. Germline V lookup: CDR1 SGHAT, CDR2 FQNNGV. The CDR3 has 13 amino acids. The CDR3 DNA is TGTGCCACCTCTGCCGCGCTGGAGGGGACCCAGTACTTC. Its translation is CATSAALEGTQYF. Based on the CDR3 plus reference TRBV11-2 and TRBJ2-5, the full variable domain is EAGVAQSPRYKIIEKRQSVAFWCNPISGHATLYWYQQILGQGPKLLIQFQNNGVVDDSQLPKDRFSAERLKGVDSTLKIQPAKLEDSAVYLCATSAALEGTQYFGPGTRLLVL.

V and J are TRBV7-3 and TRBJ1-5; D not certain. Germline lookup yields CDR1 SGHTA and CDR2 FQGTGA. V lost 0 bases and J lost 3, with 3 bases in between. The CDR3 covers 13 residues. The CDR3 reads CASSLTNNQPQHF. CDR3 DNA sequence: TGTGCCAGCAGCTTAACTAACAATCAGCCCCAGCATTTT.

V usage is TRBV6-6 and J usage is TRBJ1-3, with TRBD1 matching 7 bases. The J segment lost 5 bases and the V segment lost 0 bases, leaving 4 bases of the junction unmatched. Germline CDR1 and CDR2: MNHNY and SVGAGI (reference sequence). This CDR3 comprises 15 residues. CDR3 protein: CASSYSTGTRNTIYF. The CDR3 DNA follows: TGTGCCAGCAGTTACTCGACAGGGACGCGAAACACCATATATTTT.